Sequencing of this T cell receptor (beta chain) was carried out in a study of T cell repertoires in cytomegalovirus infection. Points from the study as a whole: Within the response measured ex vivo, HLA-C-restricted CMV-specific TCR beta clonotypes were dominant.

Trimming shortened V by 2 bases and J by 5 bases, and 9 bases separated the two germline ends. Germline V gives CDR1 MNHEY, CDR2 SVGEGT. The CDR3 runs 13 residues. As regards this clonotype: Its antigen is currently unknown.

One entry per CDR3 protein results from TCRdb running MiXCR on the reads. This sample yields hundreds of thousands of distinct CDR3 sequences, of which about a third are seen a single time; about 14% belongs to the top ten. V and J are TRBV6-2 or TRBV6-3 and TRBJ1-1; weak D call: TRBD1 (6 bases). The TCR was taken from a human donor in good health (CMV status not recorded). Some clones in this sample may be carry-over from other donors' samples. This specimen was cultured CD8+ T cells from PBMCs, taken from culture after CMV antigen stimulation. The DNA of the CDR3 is TGTGCCAGCAGTTACCCAGGGGTTACTGAAGCTTTCTTT. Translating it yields CASSYPGVTEAFF.